Listed below are T cell receptor beta chains from one sample, sequenced in a study of T cells in Graves' hyperthyroidism and ophthalmopathy. Via MiXCR, TCRdb re-called the multiplex PCR reads, giving one row per CDR3 protein. The profile shows a few hundred thousand distinct CDR3 sequences, about 15% of them singletons. The sample taken for sequencing was blood. The receptors shown here come from a woman aged 25 to 39 with Graves' hyperthyroidism. Both conserved end residues are part of each CDR3. Each record gives: V gene, D gene, clone size, J gene, CDR3 DNA, CDR3 protein. The D gene is left open where the match is weak. The size field is filled for only some rows; it gives once, few, many or a size class.

>TRBV2|.|many|TRBJ1-5
TGTGCCAGCAGGGGGGCAGTTAGCAATCAGCCCCAGCATTTT
CASRGAVSNQPQHF
>TRBV18|.|few|TRBJ2-4
TGTGCCAGCTCACCACAGTATAGGAAGGAAAACATTCAGTACTTC
CASSPQYRKENIQYF
>TRBV5-1|.|few|TRBJ2-7
TGCGCCAGCAGCTTGGAAAAACCCACCTACGAGCAGTACTTC
CASSLEKPTYEQYF
>TRBV20-1|TRBD2|many|TRBJ2-7
TGCAGTGCAAGAAAGCGGGAGGGTCGCTACGAGCAGTACTTC
CSARKREGRYEQYF
>TRBV18|.|many|TRBJ2-1
TGTGCCAGCTCACCACGTTGGGATGGTGAGCAGTTCTTC
CASSPRWDGEQFF
>TRBV3-1|.|many|TRBJ1-1
TGTGCCAGCAGCCAAAGGCAGGTGAACACTGAAGCTTTCTTT
CASSQRQVNTEAFF
>TRBV7-9|TRBD2|many|TRBJ2-7
TGTGCCAGCGGCGAACAAAGCGGGAGGAACTACGAGCAGTACTTC
CASGEQSGRNYEQYF
>TRBV7-9|.|many|TRBJ1-5
TGTGCCAGCAGCTTAGACCCTGGCAATCAGCCCCAGCATTTT
CASSLDPGNQPQHF
>TRBV27|.|many|TRBJ1-6
TGTGCCAGCAGTTTATTCACAGGGAGGTCACCCCTCCACTTT
CASSLFTGRSPLHF
>TRBV5-1|TRBD1|few|TRBJ2-1
TGCGCCAGCAGCTGGGACGTTGGGCAGGGGGTGAATGAGCAGTTCTTC
CASSWDVGQGVNEQFF
>TRBV20-1|TRBD1|few|TRBJ1-5
TGCAGTGCAAGACAGGGTGGCAATCAGCCCCAGCATTTT
CSARQGGNQPQHF
>TRBV7-3|TRBD2|many|TRBJ2-1
TGTGCCAGCAGCGCGCGACGGACTAGCCTCCACAATGAGCAGTTCTTC
CASSARRTSLHNEQFF
>TRBV27|.|.|TRBJ2-3
TGTGCCAGCAGTTTAGAAGGGGCCACAGATACGCAGTATTTT
CASSLEGATDTQYF
>TRBV15|TRBD2|few|TRBJ2-1
TGTGCCACCAGGGGCGGGAGGGATTACAATGAGCAGTTCTTC
CATRGGRDYNEQFF
>TRBV5-1|TRBD2|.|TRBJ2-2
TGCGCCAGCAGTCCGACTAGCGGGAGGCCAAGGGAGCTGTTTTTT
CASSPTSGRPRELFF
>TRBV9|TRBD2|.|TRBJ2-2
TGTGCCAGCAGCAATATAGCGGGAGGGGAGACCGGGGAGCTGTTTTTT
CASSNIAGGETGELFF
>TRBV30|.|many|TRBJ2-2
TGTGCCTGGCGGGTTGACCGGGAGCTGTTTTTT
CAWRVDRELFF
>TRBV18|.|many|TRBJ1-3
TGTGCCAGCTCACCACGGCGGGACTCTGGAAACACCATATATTTT
CASSPRRDSGNTIYF
>TRBV6-2/TRBV6-3|.|many|TRBJ2-7
TGTGCCAGCAGCCGCTTTCACCGCGGGTTGGCGCGTCAATACGAGCAGTACTTC
CASSRFHRGLARQYEQYF
>TRBV20-1|.|.|TRBJ1-5
TGCAGTGCTAGAGCAGACAGAAATCAGCCCCAGCATTTT
CSARADRNQPQHF
>TRBV7-3|.|.|TRBJ2-1
TGTGCCAGCAGCCCGCAAAATAGCGGAACCCTTGGAGAGCAGTTCTTC
CASSPQNSGTLGEQFF
>TRBV20-1|.|many|TRBJ1-1
TGCAGTGCTAGAGGGACGGTCCTGAACACTGAAGCTTTCTTT
CSARGTVLNTEAFF